A single sample gave rise to the 17 T cell receptor beta chains below, sequenced in a study of blood T cells in healthy people across ages. Then a second PCR, running about 6 to 12 cycles, was carried out with a sample-barcoded 5' primer and a J-beta primer mix. Using its own MiXCR run on the 5' RACE reads, TCRdb lists one record per CDR3 protein. The sample lists about 1.7 million distinct CDR3 sequences, under 30% seen once, with 7.7% in the top ten. Sequencing used blood. Every receptor here comes from a woman aged 25 to 39 in good health.

The V call is TRBV20-1, the J call TRBJ2-1; 13 nucleotides match TRBD2. CDR1 DFQATT and CDR2 SNEGSKA come from the germline V gene (reference sequence). The CDR3 is 14 residues long. Unmatched junction bases numbered 1, after V lost 4 bases and J lost 4 bases. CDR3: CSATLAGGYNEQFF. The DNA for the CDR3 is TGCAGTGCTACACTAGCGGGGGGGTACAATGAGCAGTTCTTC.

The CDR3 DNA is TGTGCCAGCATGACGGGGGGGTACAATGAGCAGTTCTTC. Amino acids: CASMTGGYNEQFF. The V gene is TRBV27, the J gene TRBJ2-1; TRBD2 matches at 8 bases. J was trimmed by 4 bases and V by 7 bases; bases with no gene match: 3. Per the germline V gene, CDR1 is MNHEY and CDR2 is SMNVEV (reference sequence). The length of the CDR3 is 13 residues.

This clonotype was seen only a few times. The chain couples TRBV7-8 to TRBJ2-7; maybe TRBD2 (6 bases). The CDR3 is 13 amino acids. The V end lost 5 bases, the J end lost 5 bases, and 13 bases lay between the germline ends. The germline CDR1 and CDR2 sequences are SGHVS and FQNEAQ. The DNA for the CDR3 is TGTGCCAGCAGCCCGAGACTAGATCACGAGCAGTACTTC. This encodes CASSPRLDHEQYF.

The table lists this clonotype with a few counts. The chain combines TRBV25-1 with TRBJ2-7; D is unresolved. The CDR3 is 15 residues long. Trimming pared 2 bases from V and 6 bases from J, leaving 17 bases between. Germline V lookup: CDR1 MGHDK, CDR2 SYGVNS. This chain's CDR3 is CASSEVGGRYSEQYF. In DNA form, the CDR3 reads TGTGCCAGCAGTGAAGTCGGTGGCCGGTACTCCGAGCAGTACTTC.

This sequence joins TRBV7-2 and TRBJ1-5; possibly TRBD1 for D (6 bases). CDR3 size: 15 residues. Trimming shortened V by 1 base and J by 5 bases, and 12 bases separated the two germline ends. Germline V gene lookup returns CDR1 SGHTA and CDR2 FQGNSA. The CDR3 is CASSLGQPGDQPQHF. The CDR3 DNA is TGTGCCAGCAGCTTAGGTCAGCCAGGGGATCAGCCCCAGCATTTT.

This clonotype was recorded a few times. The genes are TRBV7-6 and TRBJ1-5; a weak D match, TRBD1 (6 bases). Per the germline V gene, CDR1 is SGHVS and CDR2 is FNYEAQ. Deletions cut 5 bases from V and 6 bases from J, with 14 bases between. This CDR3 region has 14 residues. The CDR3 sequence: CASSQLGGTQPQHF. In nucleotides, the CDR3 is TGTGCCAGCAGCCAGTTGGGGGGCACTCAGCCCCAGCATTTT.

The genes are TRBV3-1 and TRBJ2-2; a weak D match, TRBD1 (6 bases). With 2 bases removed from V and 13 bases from J, the gap between germline ends came to 17 bases. This CDR3 is built from 14 residues. Germline V gene lookup returns CDR1 LGHDT and CDR2 YNNKEL (reference sequence). The chain's CDR3 is CASSQQGNTVSLFF. The CDR3 region has the DNA TGTGCCAGCAGCCAACAGGGGAACACCGTTTCGCTGTTTTTT.

In its sample, this clonotype was seen a few times. One end of the junction does not line up with germline, which may come from a read error. This chain connects TRBV12-3 or TRBV12-4 to TRBJ2-6; D assignment may be TRBD1 or TRBD2 (5 bases each). This CDR3 spans 18 amino acids. DNA for the CDR3: TGTGCCGGCAGTTTTTGGGACCGACAGAGCTCTGGGGCCAACGTCCTGACTTTC. Translation gives CAGSFWDRQSSGANVLTF.

CDR3: CASSPAGASGGNTIYF. CDR3 nucleotides: TGTGCCAGCAGCCCGGCGGGAGCCAGTGGTGGAAACACCATATATTTT. The chain couples TRBV12-3 or TRBV12-4 to TRBJ1-3; D not resolved. Trimming pared 6 bases from V and 3 bases from J, leaving 18 bases between. The length of the CDR3 is 16 residues.

This clonotype was recorded a few times. The chain links TRBV6-6 to TRBJ2-5, with TRBD1 as a possible D gene (5 bases). V gave up 6 bases and J gave up 5 bases, with 16 bases separating them. The V gene's germline CDR1 is MNHNY and CDR2 SVGAGI (reference sequence). The CDR3 has 14 residues. The CDR3 reads CASRSPLKGETQYF. CDR3 DNA: TGTGCCAGCAGGTCGCCTCTCAAGGGGGAGACCCAGTACTTC.

As concerns this clonotype: The junction differs from germline at one of its ends, possibly a read error. The rearrangement uses TRBV20-1 and TRBJ2-3; 7 bases agree with TRBD2. The CDR3 is made up of 15 amino acids. Germline CDR1 reads DFQATT; CDR2 reads SNEGSKA (reference sequence). The DNA for the CDR3 is TGCAGTACTAGATCCAGAGGGACTATCACAGATACGCAGTATTTT. This codes for CSTRSRGTITDTQYF.

There are a few counts of this clonotype. The J gene is TRBJ2-1, the V gene TRBV29-1; D is ambiguous. Germline V gene data show CDR1 as SQVTM and CDR2 as ANQGSEA. V was pared by 7 bases and J by 8 bases, with 12 bases between. The CDR3 runs 11 residues. The CDR3 bases are TGCAGCGCCGGCCCAGGCCATGAGCAGTTCTTC. Encoded protein: CSAGPGHEQFF.

This clonotype was observed a handful of times. This chain links TRBV10-3 with TRBJ2-2; 9 bases agree with TRBD1. CDR3 length equals 14 residues. Germline loops: CDR1 ENHRY, CDR2 SYGVKD. The V gene end was trimmed by 2 bases and the J gene end by 6 bases; junction bases not matched to a gene: 1. CDR3 sequence reads: CAISERDRAGELFF. CDR3 in DNA: TGTGCCATCAGTGAGCGGGACAGGGCCGGGGAGCTGTTTTTT.

In this sample, this clonotype turned up a few times. The genes are TRBV9 and TRBJ1-4; no clear D. The V end lost 5 bases, the J end lost 1 base, and 9 bases lay between the germline ends. Germline CDR1 reads SGDLS; CDR2 reads YYNGEE. The length of the CDR3 is 14 residues. CDR3 sequence (DNA): TGTGCCAGCAGTACTGGTGAAACTAATGAAAAACTGTTTTTT. Encoded protein: CASSTGETNEKLFF. The full variable domain, in which reference TRBV9 and TRBJ1-4 provide the parts outside the CDR3, is DSGVTQTPKHLITATGQRVTLRCSPRSGDLSVYWYQQSLDQGLQFLIQYYNGEERAKGNILERFSAQQFPDLHSELNLSSLELGDSALYFCASSTGETNEKLFFGSGTQLSVL.

The DNA of the CDR3 is TGTGCCAGCAGACCCGACACGGGCAGGGCCTATGGCTACACCTTC. This codes for CASRPDTGRAYGYTF. The chain carries TRBV28 and TRBJ1-2; maybe TRBD1 (5 bases). Germline-derived CDR1 and CDR2 are MDHEN and SYDVKM. Trimming took 6 bases from V and 4 from J, leaving 18 bases between them. The length of the CDR3 is 15 residues.

This clonotype has more than one count but fewer than ten. The CDR3 reads CASKAGGREEKLFF. The CDR3 coding sequence is TGTGCCAGCAAAGCAGGGGGCAGGGAGGAAAAACTGTTTTTT. The chain carries TRBV28 and TRBJ1-4, with 8 bases fitting TRBD1. V was pared by 7 bases and J by 8 bases, with 9 bases of the junction left unmatched. Germline V gene data show CDR1 as MDHEN and CDR2 as SYDVKM. This CDR3 comprises 14 residues.

V gene TRBV28 combines with J gene TRBJ2-1; the match to TRBD1 covers 10 bases. Unmatched junction bases numbered 12, after V lost 9 bases and J lost 7 bases. The CDR3 spans 15 residues. Germline V gene sequence: CDR1 MDHEN, CDR2 SYDVKM. CDR3 DNA sequence: TGTGCCAGTTCTTGGGTAGGGACAGGGGTAAATGAGCAGTTCTTC. Translated: CASSWVGTGVNEQFF.